This T cell receptor beta chain was found in a study of blood T cell repertoires in COVID-19. Turning to the study itself: The study drew acute and convalescent COVID-19 samples from the United States, Italy and Spain.

Original processing methods: Amplification of reference gene primers provided the estimated nucleated cell counts. Some clones are missing from TCRdb's copy, which holds only in-frame ones; the method was immunoSEQ multiplex PCR. V and J calls and clone size come straight from that table; D and trimming were deduced from the DNA. The data show around 310,000 clones, 75% to 95% seen once. Losses at the gene ends were 4 bases for V and 3 bases for J; bases not matched to a gene: 5. The V gene's germline CDR1 is SGHNT and CDR2 YYREEE (reference sequence). CDR3 length: 15 amino acids. Seattle's enrolled individuals joined amid active infection and were then monitored longitudinally.

The clonotype was recovered from a woman aged 25 to 39 with COVID-19, enrolled during active disease. The sequenced sample was peripheral blood. V gene TRBV5-4 combines with J gene TRBJ2-7, with 12 bases lining up with TRBD2. The CDR3 nucleotides read TGTGCCAGCAGCGCCGGGACTAGCGGGTTCTACGAGCAGTACTTC. Translation: CASSAGTSGFYEQYF.